A selection of T cell receptor beta chains follows, all from one sample in a study of human T cells and chemical hapten exposure. TCRdb re-called the RACE reads through MiXCR, storing one row per CDR3 protein. The sample holds 25,000 to 35,000 distinct CDR3 sequences; 6.5% to 8.5% are singletons and the top ten take about 9.8%. Sequenced input: whole blood. Receptors were obtained from a human donor in good health. Some clones in this sample may be carry-over from other donors' samples. Both conserved end residues are part of each CDR3. Fields, in order: D gene, V gene, clone size, J gene, CDR3 protein, CDR3 DNA. A D gene is named only where the DNA matches it firmly. The listing skips clone size in some rows; elsewhere it reads once, few, many or a size class.

-,TRBV5-1,many,TRBJ1-1,CASSPMTSNTEAFF,TGCGCCAGCAGCCCGATGACCTCGAACACTGAAGCTTTCTTT
-,TRBV6-1,few,TRBJ2-5,CASSEGGQTQYF,TGTGCCAGCAGTGAAGGCGGGCAGACCCAGTACTTC
TRBD1,TRBV9,medium-sized,TRBJ1-1,CASSVVAGGTEAFF,TGTGCCAGCAGCGTAGTTGCAGGGGGCACTGAAGCTTTCTTT
-,TRBV20-1,-,TRBJ1-4,CSARGDSYNEKLFF,TGCAGTGCTAGGGGTGACAGTTATAATGAAAAACTGTTTTTT
TRBD1,TRBV19,-,TRBJ1-2,CASSSTGQHYGYTF,TGTGCCAGTAGTTCCACGGGACAGCACTATGGCTACACCTTC
-,TRBV6-4,few,TRBJ2-3,CASSDIGAPDTQYF,TGTGCCAGCAGTGACATCGGGGCTCCAGATACGCAGTATTTT
TRBD2,TRBV5-1,many,TRBJ2-1,CASSLDGTSIDEQFF,TGCGCCAGCAGCTTGGATGGGACTAGCATCGATGAGCAGTTCTTC
-,TRBV20-1,-,TRBJ2-2,CSASPGLAEGGGELFF,TGCAGTGCTAGCCCTGGACTCGCCGAAGGTGGCGGGGAGCTGTTTTTT
TRBD2,TRBV12-3/TRBV12-4,many,TRBJ2-3,CASSWGLAVNTDTQYF,TGTGCCAGCAGTTGGGGACTAGCGGTAAACACAGATACGCAGTATTTT
-,TRBV3-1,few,TRBJ2-7,CASSQVGVLGYEQYF,TGTGCCAGCAGCCAAGTAGGAGTGCTTGGCTACGAGCAGTACTTC
-,TRBV28,many,TRBJ2-7,CASSPPNPHHEQYF,TGTGCCAGCAGTCCGCCAAACCCCCACCACGAGCAGTACTTC
TRBD1,TRBV7-9,-,TRBJ1-1,CASSFQRDRGQNTEAFF,TGTGCCAGCAGCTTCCAGCGGGACAGGGGGCAAAACACTGAAGCTTTCTTT
TRBD2,TRBV20-1,few,TRBJ2-1,CSARDSASGMNQQFF,TGCAGTGCTAGAGATTCGGCTAGCGGGATGAATCAGCAGTTCTTC
TRBD1,TRBV12-3/TRBV12-4,many,TRBJ1-1,CASRPNRGPNTEAFF,TGTGCCAGCAGGCCGAACAGGGGCCCGAACACTGAAGCTTTCTTT
TRBD1,TRBV4-1,few,TRBJ1-2,CASSRGQGGYGYTF,TGCGCCAGCAGCCGTGGACAGGGGGGCTATGGCTACACCTTC
-,TRBV6-5,many,TRBJ1-3,CASTESQSSGNTIYF,TGTGCCAGCACTGAAAGCCAGAGCTCTGGAAACACCATATATTTT
-,TRBV10-3,-,TRBJ1-3,CAITYPADSGNTIYF,TGTGCCATCACTTATCCGGCCGACTCTGGAAACACCATATATTTT
-,TRBV5-5,few,TRBJ2-7,CASTCEKEQYF,TGTGCCAGCACCTGCGAGAAGGAGCAGTACTTC
TRBD2,TRBV4-3,many,TRBJ2-1,CASSQDELAGGNEQFF,TGCGCCAGCAGCCAAGACGAACTAGCGGGGGGAAATGAGCAGTTCTTC
-,TRBV7-9,many,TRBJ2-1,CASSLTSVPGNEQFF,TGTGCCAGCAGCTTAACGTCGGTACCGGGCAATGAGCAGTTCTTC
TRBD2,TRBV29-1,many,TRBJ2-1,CSTPGSGSYGEQFF,TGCAGCACCCCGGGGAGCGGGAGTTACGGTGAGCAGTTCTTC
-,TRBV12-3/TRBV12-4,-,TRBJ1-3,CASMVRPDSGNTIYF,TGTGCCAGCATGGTGCGGCCAGACTCTGGAAACACCATATATTTT
-,TRBV6-1,many,TRBJ1-1,CASSEISRGTEAFF,TGTGCCAGCAGTGAAATATCGCGCGGCACTGAAGCTTTCTTT
TRBD2,TRBV6-4,many,TRBJ2-1,CASSVGAGGYNEQFF,TGTGCCAGCAGTGTGGGAGCGGGAGGCTACAATGAGCAGTTCTTC
-,TRBV7-9,medium-sized,TRBJ1-3,CASGFPSTFSGNTIYF,TGTGCCAGCGGCTTCCCCTCGACATTCTCTGGAAACACCATATATTTT
-,TRBV10-3,-,TRBJ1-5,CATGQNLGGNQPQHF,TGTGCCACAGGACAGAACCTGGGAGGCAATCAGCCCCAGCATTTT
-,TRBV5-6,many,TRBJ1-1,CASSTRAGEMTFF,TGTGCCAGCAGCACCCGGGCAGGGGAGATGACTTTCTTT
TRBD2,TRBV29-1,-,TRBJ2-1,CSVPTSGGSYNEQFF,TGCAGCGTTCCGACTAGCGGGGGCTCCTACAATGAGCAGTTCTTC
-,TRBV4-3,few,TRBJ1-2,CASSQVGTTVYGYTF,TGCGCCAGCAGCCAAGTTGGGACAACGGTCTATGGCTACACCTTC
-,TRBV20-1,many,TRBJ2-3,CSANDGSDTDTDTQYF,TGCAGTGCTAACGATGGTTCGGACACCGACACAGATACGCAGTATTTT
-,TRBV29-1,many,TRBJ2-5,CSVGGLEDTEETQYF,TGCAGCGTTGGAGGTTTAGAAGATACAGAAGAGACCCAGTACTTC
-,TRBV2,-,TRBJ1-6,CASAVGQSNSPLHF,TGTGCCAGCGCCGTGGGGCAGTCTAATTCACCCCTCCACTTT
-,TRBV6-2/TRBV6-3,-,TRBJ2-7,CASSYDAGDGEQYF,TGTGCCAGCAGTTACGATGCAGGGGACGGCGAGCAGTACTTC
TRBD1,TRBV28,many,TRBJ1-3,CASSLTHRGGNTIYF,TGTGCCAGCAGTTTAACCCACAGGGGTGGAAACACCATATATTTT
TRBD1,TRBV2,-,TRBJ1-2,CASSEAGPWTGRGYTF,TGTGCCAGCAGTGAAGCTGGCCCCTGGACAGGGAGGGGCTACACCTTC
TRBD1,TRBV27,-,TRBJ2-7,CASSLSLGDRDSYEQYF,TGTGCCAGCAGTTTAAGTCTTGGGGACAGGGATTCCTACGAGCAGTACTTC
-,TRBV12-3/TRBV12-4,few,TRBJ1-6,CASRRGGVNSYNSPLHF,TGTGCCAGCAGGAGGGGGGGCGTGAACTCCTATAATTCACCCCTCCACTTT
-,TRBV2,many,TRBJ2-1,CASSEFGTSGFTPRSYNEQFF,TGTGCCAGCAGTGAGTTTGGGACATCGGGTTTTACGCCCCGCTCCTACAATGAGCAGTTCTTC
-,TRBV9,few,TRBJ2-3,CASSVKDRDDRAPDTQYF,TGTGCCAGCAGCGTTAAAGACCGGGACGACCGGGCCCCAGATACGCAGTATTTT
-,TRBV27,-,TRBJ1-1,CASSLWGGSTEAFF,TGTGCCAGCAGTTTATGGGGGGGTTCCACTGAAGCTTTCTTT
TRBD2,TRBV6-2/TRBV6-3,many,TRBJ2-1,CASSYSGGDYNEQFF,TGTGCCAGCAGTTACAGCGGGGGAGACTACAATGAGCAGTTCTTC
TRBD2,TRBV10-3,few,TRBJ2-1,CAISESDGGAYNEQFF,TGTGCCATCAGTGAGTCTGACGGGGGGGCCTACAATGAGCAGTTCTTC
TRBD1,TRBV12-3/TRBV12-4,many,TRBJ1-4,CASLQGSTANEKLFF,TGTGCCAGTTTACAGGGGTCGACAGCTAATGAAAAACTGTTTTTT
-,TRBV30,-,TRBJ2-3,CAWSESNRADTQYF,TGTGCCTGGAGTGAGTCTAATCGGGCAGATACGCAGTATTTT
-,TRBV7-9,few,TRBJ2-7,CASSYKAPRGDYEQYF,TGTGCCAGCAGCTATAAGGCGCCTAGGGGGGACTACGAGCAGTACTTC
-,TRBV6-6,-,TRBJ2-2,CASKDQDTGELFF,TGTGCCAGCAAAGACCAGGACACCGGGGAGCTGTTTTTT
-,TRBV7-2,-,TRBJ1-6,CASSLEWFGESPLHF,TGTGCCAGCAGCTTAGAGTGGTTCGGGGAGTCACCCCTCCACTTT
-,TRBV6-4,many,TRBJ1-5,CASSADPRQPQHF,TGTGCCAGCAGTGCGGACCCGCGGCAGCCCCAGCATTTT
TRBD1,TRBV6-5,few,TRBJ1-2,CASSRGTGEINYGYTF,TGTGCCAGCAGTCGAGGGACAGGAGAGATTAACTATGGCTACACCTTC
-,TRBV12-3/TRBV12-4,-,TRBJ1-1,CASSFSGDTEAFF,TGTGCCAGCAGTTTTTCGGGAGACACTGAAGCTTTCTTT